The clone carrying this T cell receptor (beta chain) has ten or more counts. Its antigen is not known. The data derive from a study of identical twins. Findings of the study overall: Fewer insertions characterized abundant cord blood beta clonotypes, whereas memory repertoires showed none. Researchers reported weaker excess twin sharing in beta out-of-frame sequences.

No donor was unhealthy or non-Caucasian. A universal primer site was added by template switching, and unique molecular identifiers were carried by the cDNA. Each CDR3 protein gets one entry after TCRdb re-called the 5' RACE reads with MiXCR. This sample has 300,000 to 400,000 distinct CDR3 sequences; roughly 9% occur once, and the top ten carry 8% to 9.5%. The germline CDR1 and CDR2 sequences are SGHKS and YYEKEE (reference sequence). V shed 4 bases, J shed 3 bases, and the junction held 9 bases outside the gene matches. The CDR3 runs 16 residues. The sample was naive T cells sorted from blood. The chain carries TRBV5-5 and TRBJ2-1; TRBD2 aligns across 8 bases. The TCR sequence derives from a woman aged 45-60 years in good health. The CDR3 reads CASSTLSGTGYNEQFF. The CDR3 DNA sequence: TGTGCCAGCAGCACGCTTAGCGGGACCGGCTACAATGAGCAGTTCTTC. Full variable domain (remainder filled in from reference TRBV5-5 and TRBJ2-1): DAGVTQSPTHLIKTRGQQVTLRCSPISGHKSVSWYQQVLGQGPQFIFQYYEKEERGRGNFPDRFSARQFPNYSSELNVNALLLGDSALYLCASSTLSGTGYNEQFFGPGTRLTVL.